The table lists the clone carrying this T cell receptor beta chain with many counts. Described time point: longitudinal time-point 3. From the 5' RACE reads, TCRdb called clonotypes with MiXCR, one entry per CDR3 protein. The repertoire includes under 100,000 distinct CDR3 sequences, 3.5% to 5.5% of them detected once, and over 5.5% sits in the top ten. The sample belongs to a study of neurological immune-mediated disorders. The ends lost 7 bases at V and 3 bases at J; junction bases unmatched: 8. Germline CDR1 reads SQVTM; CDR2 reads ANQGSEA. The CDR3 length is 14 residues. This chain joins TRBV29-1 and TRBJ2-1; 8 positions match TRBD1. The sample comprised PBMCs. This receptor was taken from a woman aged 60 to 75 with multiple sclerosis. The CDR3 DNA reads TGCAGCGGGGCGACAGGGGCCGGCTACAATGAGCAGTTCTTC. It yields the protein CSGATGAGYNEQFF.